The 5 T cell receptor beta chains below were found in one sample sequenced in a study of cytomegalovirus exposure and HLA in healthy donors. Primers: 60 Vbeta forward and 13 Jbeta reverse. Generated by immunoSEQ multiplex PCR, the TCRdb table keeps only in-frame clones and is missing some. The data contain over 150,000 clones, approximately 71% of them singletons. The specimen sequenced was PBMCs. These receptor sequences come from a woman aged 18-30 years in good health and CMV-seropositive.

V is TRBV15 and J is TRBJ2-3, with 12 bases that match TRBD1. CDR1 is LNHNV and CDR2 is YYDKDF in the germline V gene (reference sequence). The CDR3 has 15 amino acids. Trimming at V came to 6 bases and at J to 6 bases, leaving 7 bases not matched to a gene. Here the CDR3 DNA reads TGTGCCACCAGGGCTCCGGGACAGGGGGCTGATACGCAGTATTTT. Its translation is CATRAPGQGADTQYF. Combining the CDR3 with reference TRBV15 and TRBJ2-3 gives the whole variable domain DAMVIQNPRYQVTQFGKPVTLSCSQTLNHNVMYWYQQKSSQAPKLLFHYYDKDFNNEADTPDNFQSRRPNTSFCFLDIRSPGLGDTAMYLCATRAPGQGADTQYFGPGTRLTVL.

The chain joins TRBV18 to TRBJ1-5; a possible D gene is TRBD1 (5 bases). V lost 4 bases, J lost 0 bases, and 10 bases lay in between. The CDR3 totals 15 residues. The germline V gene encodes CDR1 KGHSH and CDR2 LQKENI. The CDR3 nucleotides are TGTGCCAGCTCACAGGGGTATGTTAGCAATCAGCCCCAGCATTTT. As protein: CASSQGYVSNQPQHF.

The chain employs TRBV19 and TRBJ1-3; D ambiguous. CDR1 and CDR2 (germline): LNHDA, SQIVND (reference sequence). The CDR3 spans 15 residues. The ends were cut back, 7 bases at V and 0 bases at J, with 13 bases in the middle. The chain's CDR3 is CASNPGYYSGNTIYF. As DNA, the CDR3 is TGTGCCAGTAACCCGGGATACTACTCTGGAAACACCATATATTTT. Drawing the rest from reference TRBV19 and TRBJ1-3, the complete variable domain is DGGITQSPKYLFRKEGQNVTLSCEQNLNHDAMYWYRQDPGQGLRLIYYSQIVNDFQKGDIAEGYSVSREKKESFPLTVTSAQKNPTAFYLCASNPGYYSGNTIYFGEGSWLTVV.

This clone was seen only a few times. The V call is TRBV5-1, the J call TRBJ1-1, with 7 bases matching TRBD1. Trimming took 3 bases from V and 4 from J; bases not matched to a gene: 6. This CDR3 is 14 amino acids long. Per germline, CDR1 SGHRS and CDR2 YFSETQ. The CDR3 DNA reads as TGCGCCAGCAGCTGGAGACAGGGCGGCACTGAAGCTTTCTTT. Protein product: CASSWRQGGTEAFF.

This clone was picked up a small number of times. This rearrangement joins TRBV7-8 to TRBJ1-5; TRBD1 matches 7 bases. There are 15 residues in the CDR3. The J segment lost 0 bases and the V segment lost 5 bases, leaving 4 bases of the junction unmatched. Germline V gives CDR1 SGHVS, CDR2 FQNEAQ. CDR3 DNA sequence: TGTGCCAGCAGCCCCGACAGGGCTAGCAATCAGCCCCAGCATTTT. Encoded protein: CASSPDRASNQPQHF.